These 27 T cell receptor beta chains came from one sample sequenced in a study of Graves' ophthalmopathy and Graves' hyperthyroidism (dated by TCRdb to 2017 to 2018). This sample was sequenced with an Illumina HiSeq 2000. TCR beta CDR3 regions were amplified from RNA transcripts for repertoire sequencing. HTBI primers and the Qiagen OneStep RT-PCR kit were used in a first-round RT-PCR, which was followed by a second-round multiplex PCR, size selection and purification. TCRdb applied fastp at Q25 and MiXCR to the public reads, then kept only in-frame beta chains. A single entry per CDR3 protein holds the most common genes and DNA from its merged rows. This sample holds 450,000 or so distinct CDR3 sequences; approximately 14% were observed only once. Roughly 9.8% of the sample belongs to the ten largest clones. Sequencing input: blood. These receptors were obtained from a woman in her twenties or thirties with Graves' ophthalmopathy. Donor details come from another sample of the same person, matched by shared clones.

The gene calls are TRBV5-1 and TRBJ1-6; 8 bases line up with TRBD1. J was trimmed by 5 bases and V by 0 bases; bases with no gene match: 7. The length of the CDR3 is 17 residues. Germline CDR1 is SGHRS and CDR2 is YFSETQ. Here the CDR3 DNA reads TGCGCCAGCAGCTTGGGGCCGGACAGGGCCCATAATTCACCCCTCCACTTT. Residues: CASSLGPDRAHNSPLHF.

The sample holds many counts of this clonotype. J is TRBJ2-2 and V is TRBV12-5; D is perhaps TRBD1 (6 bases). This CDR3 comprises 18 residues. Trimming left V 0 bases short and J 3 bases short, with 17 bases between. Germline CDR1 is LGHNT and CDR2 is FRNRAP. This chain's CDR3 is CASGLVILGQTYTGELFF. CDR3 nucleotide sequence: TGTGCTAGTGGTTTGGTAATTTTAGGACAGACTTACACCGGGGAGCTGTTTTTT.

This chain connects TRBV19 to TRBJ2-7; 7 bases align to TRBD2. V lost 8 bases to trimming and J lost 6 bases; unmatched junction nucleotides: 19. This CDR3 is 16 amino acids long. CDR1 is LNHDA and CDR2 is SQIVND in the germline V gene (reference sequence). In DNA form, the CDR3 reads TGTGCCAGTTCCTTTTCGGGAGGAGGGGCGCTCGGCGAGCAGTACTTC. This codes for CASSFSGGGALGEQYF.

The table lists this clonotype with many counts. The gene calls are TRBV18 and TRBJ1-1; possible D gene TRBD1, 5 bases. From germline, CDR1 is KGHSH and CDR2 LQKENI. Trimming shortened V by 0 bases and J by 7 bases, and 12 bases separated the two germline ends. CDR3 length equals 14 residues. The CDR3 coding sequence is TGTGCCAGCTCACCACCCAACAGGCCGAGTGAAGCTTTCTTT. Translated, it gives CASSPPNRPSEAFF. The full variable domain, completed using reference TRBV18 and TRBJ1-1, is NAGVMQNPRHLVRRRGQEARLRCSPMKGHSHVYWYRQLPEEGLKFMVYLQKENIIDESGMPKERFSAEFPKEGPSILRIQQVVRGDSAAYFCASSPPNRPSEAFFGQGTRLTVV.

In its sample, this clonotype was seen many times. The chain carries TRBV6-1 and TRBJ2-5; 7 positions match TRBD2. The CDR3 runs 16 residues. The V gene's germline CDR1 is MNHNS and CDR2 SASEGT. With V trimmed by 6 bases and J by 7 bases, 17 bases remained unmatched. The DNA of the CDR3 is TGTGCCAGCAGGATACGGGCGGGAGAGGGAACGGGGACCCAGTACTTC. This encodes CASRIRAGEGTGTQYF.

This clonotype was picked up many times. V is TRBV7-9 and J is TRBJ1-1, with a possible D match to TRBD1 (5 bases). V lost 0 bases to trimming and J lost 10 bases, with 9 bases between them. This CDR3 has 12 amino acids. Germline V gene data show CDR1 as SEHNR and CDR2 as FQNEAQ (reference sequence). The CDR3 DNA reads as TGTGCCAGCAGCTTAGCGCACCAGGGAGCTTTCTTT. It yields the protein CASSLAHQGAFF. The full variable domain, in which reference TRBV7-9 and TRBJ1-1 provide the parts outside the CDR3, is DTGVSQNPRHKITKRGQNVTFRCDPISEHNRLYWYRQTLGQGPEFLTYFQNEAQLEKSRLLSDRFSAERPKGSFSTLEIQRTEQGDSAMYLCASSLAHQGAFFGQGTRLTVV.

V gene TRBV30 combines with J gene TRBJ1-4, with 9 bases matching TRBD1. With V trimmed by 5 bases and J by 8 bases, 9 bases remained unmatched. Germline-derived CDR1 and CDR2 are GTSNPN and SVGIG (reference sequence). The CDR3 loop spans 14 amino acids. The CDR3 sequence: CAWGFGTGNEKLFF. CDR3 in DNA: TGTGCCTGGGGTTTTGGGACAGGGAACGAAAAACTGTTTTTT. The entire variable domain, with the rest obtained from reference TRBV30 and TRBJ1-4, is as follows: SQTIHQWPATLVQPVGSPLSLECTVEGTSNPNLYWYRQAAGRGLQLLFYSVGIGQISSEVPQNLSASRPQDRQFILSSKKLLLSDSGFYLCAWGFGTGNEKLFFGSGTQLSVL.

This clonotype was counted many times. The gene calls are TRBV9 and TRBJ2-5; no clear D gene. The germline gives CDR1 SGDLS, CDR2 YYNGEE. The V end was cut by 3 bases, the J end by 8 bases, with 11 bases between. The CDR3 has 12 amino acids. Here the CDR3 DNA reads TGTGCCAGCAGCGGATCTTCCGGAACCCAGTACTTC. This translates into CASSGSSGTQYF.

This clonotype occurred many times. CDR3 bases: TGTGCCAGCTCGGGACCCGACAGGGCGGACTACGAGCAGTACTTC. This translates into CASSGPDRADYEQYF. V is TRBV6-1 and J is TRBJ2-7; 7 positions agree with TRBD1. Germline V gene data show CDR1 as MNHNS and CDR2 as SASEGT. Trimming removed 8 bases from V and 3 bases from J; junction bases left unmatched: 13. The CDR3 covers 15 residues.

This clonotype occurred many times. The rearrangement joins TRBV29-1 to TRBJ1-1; D is perhaps TRBD1 (5 bases). V was trimmed by 4 bases and J by 4 bases, leaving 13 bases between them. This CDR3 is built from 13 residues. In germline, CDR1 is SQVTM, CDR2 ANQGSEA. CDR3 loop: CSVVAWGGTEAFF. Written as DNA, the CDR3 is TGCAGCGTTGTAGCCTGGGGGGGCACTGAAGCTTTCTTT.

The genes are TRBV6-1 and TRBJ2-5; 12 nucleotides align to TRBD2. V dropped 1 base and J dropped 4; count of bases not matched to a gene: 1. The CDR3 has 15 residues. Germline-derived CDR1 and CDR2 are MNHNS and SASEGT. CDR3 protein: CASSEETSGGETQYF. The CDR3, as DNA: TGTGCCAGCAGTGAAGAGACTAGCGGGGGAGAGACCCAGTACTTC.

This clonotype was recorded at least ten times. V gene TRBV29-1 combines with J gene TRBJ1-1; no clear D gene. The CDR3 length is 11 residues. Germline lookup yields CDR1 SQVTM and CDR2 ANQGSEA. Trimming pared 4 bases from V and 1 base from J, leaving 4 bases between. The CDR3 is CSVGQNTEAFF. The CDR3 DNA follows: TGCAGCGTTGGACAGAACACTGAAGCTTTCTTT.

This clonotype has at least ten counts. The chain carries TRBV7-3 and TRBJ1-2; 9 bases line up with TRBD1. CDR3 size: 13 residues. Germline V CDR1 and CDR2: SGHTA, FQGTGA. With 5 bases clipped from V and 8 bases from J, the junction kept 6 bases outside the gene matches. The CDR3 loop reads CASSKTGGGGYTF. CDR3 DNA sequence: TGTGCCAGCAGCAAGACAGGGGGTGGAGGCTACACCTTC.

This clonotype was counted at least ten times. The rearrangement uses TRBV9 and TRBJ2-6; D remains unclear. The V gene lost 0 bases and the J gene lost 1 base, with 14 bases spanning the gap. The CDR3 covers 18 residues. The germline V gene has CDR1 SGDLS and CDR2 YYNGEE. The CDR3 sequence: CASSVVGKGRSGANVLTF. CDR3 sequence (DNA): TGTGCCAGCAGCGTAGTCGGAAAGGGAAGGTCTGGGGCCAACGTCCTGACTTTC.

This clonotype was counted many times. The rearrangement uses TRBV20-1 and TRBJ1-5; maybe TRBD1 (5 bases). V dropped 3 bases and J dropped 6 bases, with 12 bases sitting between them. From germline, CDR1 is DFQATT and CDR2 SNEGSKA (reference sequence). The CDR3 length is 13 residues. The CDR3, as DNA: TGCAGTGCTAGTGGGCAGGGCCCTCAGCCCCAGCATTTT. Translating gives CSASGQGPQPQHF.

As for this clonotype: Because the CDR3 is missing its conserved closing phenylalanine or tryptophan, this is likely a read error. The limits of the CDR3 on the DNA are not certain, so only TCRdb's listed CDR3 is given. The chain links TRBV11-2 to TRBJ2-2; the table assigns TRBD2, which was not confirmed against the DNA. Germline assignment: CDR1 SGHAT and CDR2 FQNNGV. The CDR3 is 15 residues long, counting both termini. The CDR3: CASTRLAGNTGELFL.

The chain combines TRBV25-1 with TRBJ2-6; no reliable D call. The CDR3 loop spans 16 amino acids. Looked up from germline, CDR1 is MGHDK and CDR2 is SYGVNS. V lost 3 bases, J lost 0 bases, and 9 bases lay in between. CDR3 sequence (DNA): TGTGCCAGCAGTGAGCGCCTTATCTCTGGGGCCAACGTCCTGACTTTC. It yields the protein CASSERLISGANVLTF.

The rearrangement joins TRBV29-1 to TRBJ1-5; D possibly corresponds to TRBD1 (6 bases). The CDR3 contains 14 residues. The V end was cut by 3 bases, the J end by 6 bases, with 15 bases between. Germline lookup yields CDR1 SQVTM and CDR2 ANQGSEA. The CDR3 sequence is CSVDGERGAQPQHF. CDR3 DNA: TGCAGCGTTGATGGTGAAAGGGGGGCTCAGCCCCAGCATTTT.

This clonotype was counted many times. The chain employs TRBV11-2 and TRBJ2-7, with 8 bases matching TRBD1. Looked up from germline, CDR1 is SGHAT and CDR2 is FQNNGV. The V segment lost 5 bases and the J segment 3 bases; nucleotides outside the gene matches: 6. The CDR3 loop spans 14 amino acids. This CDR3 is CASSRTGPHYEQYF. CDR3 sequence (DNA): TGTGCCAGCAGCCGGACAGGGCCTCACTACGAGCAGTACTTC.

This clonotype has ten or more counts. A junction boundary mismatches the germline segment, possibly from a read error. V and J are TRBV19 and TRBJ1-5; 7 bases line up with TRBD1. The CDR3 is 16 residues long. Germline V gene lookup returns CDR1 LNHDA and CDR2 SQIVND (reference sequence). In nucleotides, the CDR3 is TGTGCCAGTAGTATAGCCGGGACGGGACAGAATCGGCCCCAGCATTTT. This encodes CASSIAGTGQNRPQHF. The whole variable domain, remainder taken from reference TRBV19 and TRBJ1-5, is DGGITQSPKYLFRKEGQNVTLSCEQNLNHDAMYWYRQDPGQGLRLIYYSQIVNDFQKGDIAEGYSVSREKKESFPLTVTSAQKNPTAFYLCASSIAGTGQNRPQHFGDGTRLSIL.

This clonotype was observed a handful of times. V and J are TRBV11-2 and TRBJ2-5; D is perhaps TRBD1 (5 bases). V was shortened by 4 bases and J by 5 bases, with 14 bases between the two germline ends. The CDR3 sequence is 14 residues long. Germline V gene sequence: CDR1 SGHAT, CDR2 FQNNGV. The CDR3 here is CASSSQGGLETQYF. In DNA, the CDR3 is TGTGCCAGCAGCTCTCAGGGTGGATTGGAGACCCAGTACTTC.

The rearrangement links TRBV30 to TRBJ2-5; tentatively, D is TRBD1 or TRBD2 (6 bases each). Germline loops: CDR1 GTSNPN, CDR2 SVGIG (reference sequence). The CDR3 runs 17 residues. Trimming removed 2 bases at V and 7 bases at J, with 26 bases between. CDR3 DNA: TGTGCCTGGAGTAAACAAGGGGGTCCAAGCTACGGGGGGACCCAGTACTTC. This translates into CAWSKQGGPSYGGTQYF.

This clonotype showed up many times. The genes are TRBV12-3 or TRBV12-4 and TRBJ1-3; D ambiguous. The CDR3 runs to 15 residues. V lost 5 bases and J lost 0, with 11 bases in between. The CDR3 here is CASSVTVNSGNTIYF. CDR3 sequence (DNA): TGTGCCAGCAGTGTTACAGTAAACTCTGGAAACACCATATATTTT.

As regards this clonotype: This may arise from a read error, as a much more abundant clone is one base away. The chain employs TRBV2 and TRBJ1-2; D not resolved. The CDR3 spans 13 residues. Germline CDR1 is SNHLY and CDR2 is FYNNEI. The chain's CDR3 is CASSEIGNYGYAF. The CDR3 DNA is TGTGCCAGCAGTGAAATCGGGAACTATGGCTACGCCTTC.

A note on this clonotype: This may arise from a read error, as a much more abundant clone is one base away. This is likely a read error, given that the CDR3 carries no conserved phenylalanine or tryptophan at its end. This sequence joins TRBV4-1 and TRBJ1-1; D not certain. This CDR3 comprises 15 residues. Germline V gene data show CDR1 as MGHRA and CDR2 as YSYEKL. Here the CDR3 reads CASSQDSRVNSEAFS. The CDR3, as DNA: TGCGCCAGCAGCCAAGATTCCCGCGTAAACAGTGAAGCTTTCTCT.

This clonotype was detected only a few times. The V call is TRBV11-2, the J call TRBJ2-4, with D possibly TRBD1 on 5 matching bases. Trimming left V 0 bases short and J 5 bases short, with 11 bases between. Per germline, CDR1 SGHAT and CDR2 FQNNGV. The CDR3 totals 15 residues. As DNA, the CDR3 is TGTGCCAGCAGCTTAGATCCAGGGCCTCAAAACATTCAGTACTTC. Its protein product is CASSLDPGPQNIQYF.

Many counts were recorded for this clonotype. CDR3 sequence: CASRPTGGSYEQYF. In DNA, the CDR3 is TGTGCCAGCAGGCCCACAGGTGGGAGCTACGAGCAGTACTTC. The J gene is TRBJ2-7, the V gene TRBV19; D may be TRBD1 or TRBD2 (5 bases each). Trimming cost V 9 bases and J 3 bases, with 18 bases left between them. CDR1 LNHDA and CDR2 SQIVND come from the germline V gene (reference sequence). The CDR3 extends over 14 amino acids. Filled out from reference TRBV19 and TRBJ2-7, the complete variable domain reads DGGITQSPKYLFRKEGQNVTLSCEQNLNHDAMYWYRQDPGQGLRLIYYSQIVNDFQKGDIAEGYSVSREKKESFPLTVTSAQKNPTAFYLCASRPTGGSYEQYFGPGTRLTVT.